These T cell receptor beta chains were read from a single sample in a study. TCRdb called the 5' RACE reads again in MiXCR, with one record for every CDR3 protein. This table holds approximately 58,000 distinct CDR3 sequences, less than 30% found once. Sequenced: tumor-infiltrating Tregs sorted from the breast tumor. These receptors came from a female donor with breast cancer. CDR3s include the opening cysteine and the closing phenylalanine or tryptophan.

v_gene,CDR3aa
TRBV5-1,CASSLHGSTEAFF
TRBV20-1,CSAPWGGNTEAFF
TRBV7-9,CASSLGRGSNQPQHF
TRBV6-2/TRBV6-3,CASSYLGSRYEQYF
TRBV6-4,CASSKQSVNTGELFF
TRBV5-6,CASSWTTGPGSYNEQFF
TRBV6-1,CASSEAWPGQGANAGELFF
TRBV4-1,CASSPLLTAGSTQYF
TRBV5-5,CASSLVLFRGEPQETQYF
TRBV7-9,CASSPRGGLNTEAFF
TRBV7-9,CASSFPVARQGAPSSGANVLTF
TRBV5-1,CASSLARQSYNEQFF
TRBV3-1,CASSRTGITEAFF
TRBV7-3,CASSLMAGDTGELFF
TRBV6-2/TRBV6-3,CAVTRGDGNQPQHF
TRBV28,CASSTPSRETQYF
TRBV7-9,CASSFPKSEAFF
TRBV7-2,CASSITSGSGLEQYF
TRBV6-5,CASSRPGLAYNEQFF
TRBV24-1,CATQLPPRPPSSGANVLTF
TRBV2,CASSEISSNQPQHF
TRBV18,CASSPTSLARGTDTQYF
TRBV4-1,CASSQDGPDSSYEQYF
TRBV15,CATSRDGTGRGANVLTF
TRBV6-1,CASSVPGLAKVKNIQYF
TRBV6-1,CASSEGQTSNQPQHF
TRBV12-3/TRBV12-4,CASTKRTNTEAFF
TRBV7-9,CASGEGGDSPLHF